This paragraph covers one T cell receptor beta chain sequence. Per the study methods: Reference gene primer amplification gave estimated nucleated cell counts. Assay used: immunoSEQ multiplex PCR; TCRdb lists only in-frame clones, some missing. D and trimming were read from the DNA, whereas the V and J calls and clone size are those reported in that table. The sample yields around 110,000 clones, approximately 84% seen once. The entry originates in a study of blood T cell repertoires in COVID-19. The ends were cut back, 0 bases at V and 2 bases at J, with 8 bases in the middle. CDR1 is SGHVS, CDR2 FNYEAQ, per germline. This CDR3 comprises 14 residues.

The chain carries TRBV7-6 and TRBJ2-7, with D possibly matching TRBD2 (5 bases). What was sequenced was peripheral blood. This sequence was found in a man between 65 and 79 years old with active or convalescent COVID-19. In DNA form, the CDR3 reads TGTGCCAGCAGCTTAGCGCCGGGGACCTACGAGCAGTACTTC. This codes for CASSLAPGTYEQYF.